This T cell receptor beta chain was recovered during a study of T cells in women clearing cervical HPV infection. Worth noting for this clone: The CDR3 is cut off 3 residues early in the read; its end comes from the germline J gene.

Germline V gives CDR1 SGHDT, CDR2 YYEEEE. The J segment lost 1 base and the V segment lost 4 bases, leaving 5 bases of the junction unmatched. The CDR3 runs 15 residues. Some clones are missing from TCRdb's copy, which holds only in-frame ones; the method was immunoSEQ multiplex PCR. This sample's clone table lists around 19,000 clones. V gene TRBV5-6 combines with J gene TRBJ2-3; 8 bases are shared with TRBD1. The sequence came from a woman aged 18 to 75 with a cervical HPV16 infection that either progressed to CIN3+ or cleared (not recorded which). Sequenced: blood buffy coat. The DNA read from the CDR3 is TGTGCCAGCAGCCTTGGGACAGGAGGCACAGATACG. As protein: CASSLGTGGTDT. The full CDR3 protein is CASSLGTGGTDTQYF. Together with reference TRBV5-6 and TRBJ2-3, the CDR3 gives the full variable domain: DAGVTQSPTHLIKTRGQQVTLRCSPKSGHDTVSWYQQALGQGPQFIFQYYEEEERQRGNFPDRFSGHQFPNYSSELNVNALLLGDSALYLCASSLGTGGTDTQYFGPGTRLTVL.